The clone carrying this TCR beta chain turned up a few times. Its antigen is not identified. With iRepertoire HTBI primers and Arm-PCR of CDR3 regions, TCR beta libraries were built. TCRdb re-analysed the multiplex PCR reads in MiXCR, keeping a single row per CDR3 protein. In the table there are a few hundred thousand distinct CDR3 sequences, 12% of which are singletons. This record belongs to a study of regulatory T cells in long-lasting Graves disease. General study findings and limits: Persistent Graves' patients showed a TCR diversity that was lower than that of newly diagnosed ones.

Noted time point: newly diagnosed GD, antithyroid drugs for less than 3 months. PBMC-extracted RNA yielded the TCR library. Xi'an, China, was home to the endocrinology department that provided patients. These sequences were also reported in another study, on T cells in Graves' hyperthyroidism and ophthalmopathy. Per that study: Ophthalmopathy stood apart from stable hyperthyroidism in a 13 V-J model.

The clonotype comes from a young woman with Graves disease. The material sequenced was peripheral blood mononuclear cells (PBMCs), taken at new diagnosis, from a patient treated with antithyroid drugs.

For the CDR3, the DNA is TGTGCCAGCAGTTCTCCAGATACGCAGTATTTT. Protein sequence: CASSSPDTQYF. The chain employs TRBV6-2 or TRBV6-3 and TRBJ2-3; D gene uncertain. Between the trimmed V and J ends, which lost 4 bases and 4 bases, there was a span of 3 bases. Germline loops: CDR1 MNHEY, CDR2 SVGEGT. The CDR3 has 11 amino acids.